The 18 T cell receptor beta chains in this list originate from one sample, sequenced in a study of blood T cell repertoires in COVID-19. Repertoires were generated with immunoSEQ multiplex PCR, while TCRdb's copy carries only in-frame clones and drops some. The table has about 250,000 clones, around 83% seen once. Sequenced material: peripheral blood. The source is a man aged 35-49 years with active or convalescent COVID-19.

V and J are TRBV18 and TRBJ2-2; D remains ambiguous. Germline V gene sequence: CDR1 KGHSH, CDR2 LQKENI. The ends were cut back, 8 bases at V and 10 bases at J, with 14 bases in the middle. There are 12 residues in the CDR3. This CDR3 is CASTLPVSELFF. As DNA, the CDR3 is TGTGCCAGCACCCTTCCGGTGTCGGAGCTGTTTTTT.

The chain has TRBV18 and TRBJ2-1; D possibly corresponds to TRBD1 (5 bases). Between the trimmed V and J ends, which lost 6 bases and 4 bases, there was a span of 13 bases. CDR3 length: 14 residues. Germline V lookup: CDR1 KGHSH, CDR2 LQKENI. CDR3 DNA sequence: TGTGCCAGCTCTCCGACAGTCCAATACAATGAGCAGTTCTTC. Translating gives CASSPTVQYNEQFF.

Sample share makes this clone medium-sized. The gene calls are TRBV4-1 and TRBJ2-1; D possibly corresponds to TRBD2 (6 bases). This CDR3 contains 19 residues. The germline CDR1 and CDR2 sequences are MGHRA and YSYEKL. Trimming stripped 0 bases from V and 0 bases from J, with 18 bases between. The CDR3 DNA reads as TGCGCCAGCAGCCAAGATGGAGCGAAGGACGGGAGCTCCTACAATGAGCAGTTCTTC. It encodes CASSQDGAKDGSSYNEQFF.

The V and J genes are TRBV27 and TRBJ1-2, with a tentative D call TRBD1 (5 bases). CDR3 length: 16 residues. V lost 2 bases and J lost 0, with 13 bases in between. Germline CDR1 reads MNHEY; CDR2 reads SMNVEV (reference sequence). CDR3 DNA: TGTGCCAGCAGTTTAAGCGGGGCCGCCGCTAACTATGGCTACACCTTC. Translation gives CASSLSGAAANYGYTF.

V and J are TRBV25-1 and TRBJ2-3, with D maybe TRBD2 (7 bases). Germline CDR1 reads MGHDK; CDR2 reads SYGVNS. The CDR3 has 15 amino acids. The V end was cut by 5 bases, the J end by 0 bases, with 12 bases between. CDR3 sequence reads: CASSSAGASTDTQYF. DNA for the CDR3: TGTGCCAGCAGTTCGGCGGGGGCTAGCACAGATACGCAGTATTTT.

This chain connects TRBV19 to TRBJ1-2; 7 nucleotides agree with TRBD1. CDR1 is LNHDA, CDR2 SQIVND, per germline (reference sequence). J was trimmed by 0 bases and V by 7 bases; bases with no gene match: 11. The length of the CDR3 is 16 residues. The CDR3 here is CASIPGGFGANYGYTF. CDR3 sequence (DNA): TGTGCCAGTATCCCAGGGGGGTTCGGAGCTAACTATGGCTACACCTTC.

Regarding this clone: The same CDR3 can be traced to other DNA sequences in this sample. V and J are TRBV6-4 and TRBJ1-1; the D gene is possibly TRBD1 (6 bases). V shed 6 bases and J shed 1 base, with 9 bases lying between them. This CDR3 is built from 13 residues. Germline CDR1 reads MRHNA; CDR2 reads SNTAGT. The CDR3 nucleotides read TGTGCCAGCAGCTTGACAGGGAACACTGAAGCTTTCTTT. Protein: CASSLTGNTEAFF.

J is TRBJ2-1 and V is TRBV9, with TRBD2 as a possible D gene (6 bases). V was clipped by 2 bases and J by 5 bases, with 17 bases between them. The germline V gene encodes CDR1 SGDLS and CDR2 YYNGEE. The CDR3 sequence is 16 residues long. DNA of the CDR3: TGTGCCAGCAGCGTCGGGGGACTGCCTCGGAACAATGAGCAGTTCTTC. Translation: CASSVGGLPRNNEQFF.

V and J are TRBV28 and TRBJ1-2, with TRBD1 identical over 10 bases. V gave up 11 bases and J gave up 3 bases; unmatched junction bases: 12. CDR3 length equals 15 residues. The germline V gene has CDR1 MDHEN and CDR2 SYDVKM. The CDR3 DNA follows: TGTGCCGATCCACAGGGACAGGGGTTCGACTATGGCTACACCTTC. Protein product: CADPQGQGFDYGYTF.

V usage is TRBV4-1 and J usage is TRBJ2-2, with 7 bases lining up with TRBD1. CDR3 length: 17 amino acids. The J segment lost 5 bases and the V segment lost 4 bases, leaving 13 bases of the junction unmatched. In germline, CDR1 is MGHRA, CDR2 YSYEKL. The DNA of the CDR3 is TGCGCCAGCAGCCTGGATACGACAGGGATCAGGACCGGGGAGCTGTTTTTT. Encoded protein: CASSLDTTGIRTGELFF.

The V call is TRBV5-4, the J call TRBJ2-4; the D is unclear. Germline V gene lookup returns CDR1 SGHNT and CDR2 YYREEE (reference sequence). The V gene lost 0 bases and the J gene lost 6 bases, with 16 bases spanning the gap. The CDR3 spans 16 residues. The CDR3 spells CASSLGGAEYGNIQYF. DNA for the CDR3: TGTGCCAGCAGCTTGGGCGGAGCCGAGTATGGAAACATTCAGTACTTC.

The chain combines TRBV4-2 with TRBJ1-5; maybe TRBD1 (6 bases). The CDR3 contains 15 residues. Germline V gene sequence: CDR1 LGHNA, CDR2 YNFKEQ. Deletions cut 2 bases from V and 7 bases from J, with 15 bases between. CDR3 region: CASSQNKADRQPQHF. The CDR3 DNA is TGTGCCAGCAGCCAAAACAAAGCCGACAGGCAGCCCCAGCATTTT.

The J gene is TRBJ2-4, the V gene TRBV15, with TRBD2 matching over 8 bases. The CDR3 runs 17 residues. Looked up from germline, CDR1 is LNHNV and CDR2 is YYDKDF (reference sequence). V trimming: 3 bases; J trimming: 6 bases; junction bases outside the gene matches: 13. CDR3 amino acids: CATSRDPGGTSRNIQYF. CDR3 coding DNA: TGTGCCACCAGCAGGGATCCGGGGGGGACGTCAAGAAACATTCAGTACTTC.

The chain couples TRBV3-1 (or the pseudogene TRBV3-2) to TRBJ1-1; 7 bases match TRBD1. Germline V gene sequence: CDR1 LGHDT, CDR2 YNNKEL (reference sequence). V was pared by 3 bases and J by 11 bases, with 9 bases of the junction left unmatched. This CDR3 has 13 amino acids. The CDR3 nucleotides read TGTGCCAGCAGCCAGATCCAGGGGGGATGGGCTTTCTTT. It encodes CASSQIQGGWAFF.

The V gene is TRBV3-1 (or the pseudogene TRBV3-2), the J gene TRBJ2-3; D might be TRBD2 (5 bases). V lost 2 bases to trimming and J lost 4 bases, with 13 bases between them. CDR1 and CDR2 from the germline V gene are LGHDT and YNNKEL (reference sequence). This CDR3 has 15 amino acids. The CDR3 region is CASSQRTGLADTQYF. Written as DNA, the CDR3 is TGTGCCAGCAGCCAACGAACGGGGTTGGCAGATACGCAGTATTTT.

The V and J genes are TRBV6-1 and TRBJ1-4; D is perhaps TRBD1 (5 bases). The CDR3 totals 14 residues. Trimming pared 2 bases from V and 8 bases from J, leaving 12 bases between. The germline gives CDR1 MNHNS, CDR2 SASEGT. This chain's CDR3 is CASSEYQGGEKLFF. CDR3 nucleotides: TGTGCCAGCAGTGAATACCAGGGTGGGGAAAAACTGTTTTTT.

The genes are TRBV7-2 and TRBJ2-7, with a tentative D call TRBD1 (6 bases). The germline V and J ends were trimmed by 6 bases and 8 bases, with 23 bases remaining between them. The CDR3 runs 15 residues. Germline CDR1 is SGHTA and CDR2 is FQGNSA. CDR3 DNA: TGTGCCAGCAGACCAGGGACGGATCCCTGGGACAAGCAGTACTTC. It encodes CASRPGTDPWDKQYF.

The CDR3 region is CASTPLAGESNTQYF. For the CDR3, the DNA is TGTGCCAGTACTCCCCTAGCGGGAGAGTCGAATACGCAGTATTTT. V and J are TRBV19 and TRBJ2-3; 10 nucleotides align to TRBD2. Per germline, CDR1 LNHDA and CDR2 SQIVND (reference sequence). CDR3 size: 15 residues. Losses at the gene ends were 7 bases for V and 7 bases for J; bases not matched to a gene: 11.